Each of the 15 T cell receptor beta chains below was sequenced from the same sample in a study of CD8+CD57+ T cells in acquired aplastic anemia. By flow cytometry, patients selected for sequencing had shown an expansion of CD8+CD57+ cells. Genomic DNA, serving as template, underwent TCR beta VDJ and CDR3 profiling. From the reads, TCRdb called clonotypes with MiXCR, one entry per CDR3 protein. The table includes around 130,000 distinct CDR3 sequences, under 60% detected once. Input material: sorted CD4+, CD8+, or CD8+CD57+ T cells (not recorded which) from PBMCs. The origin of the receptors is a human donor with aplastic anemia.

V gene TRBV13 combines with J gene TRBJ1-1; D might be TRBD1 (5 bases). The germline V gene has CDR1 PRHDT and CDR2 FYEKMQ (reference sequence). This CDR3 is 16 amino acids long. V was cut by 5 bases and J by 10 bases, with 26 bases left in between. DNA of the CDR3: TGTGCCAGCAGCATTAGATTGAGGGGCCCTAACGTGGGAGCTTTCTTT. Translated, it gives CASSIRLRGPNVGAFF.

A word on this clonotype: A much larger clone differs from this one at a single base, so this may be a read error. V usage is TRBV10-3 and J usage is TRBJ2-7, with a possible D match to TRBD2 (6 bases). The CDR3 totals 15 residues. From germline, CDR1 is ENHRY and CDR2 SYGVKD. Trimming left V 6 bases short and J 4 bases short, with 19 bases between. In DNA, the CDR3 is TGTGCCATCAGCCCCTTCTGGGGGGATCTGTACGAGCAGTACTTC. This codes for CAISPFWGDLYEQYF.

Ten or more counts support this clonotype. The V gene is TRBV20-1, the J gene TRBJ2-1, with 12 bases that match TRBD2. V was pared by 0 bases and J by 3 bases, with 3 bases of the junction left unmatched. CDR1 and CDR2 from the germline V gene are DFQATT and SNEGSKA (reference sequence). The CDR3 runs to 16 residues. The CDR3 DNA reads TGCAGTGCTAGAGACTTGACTAGCGGGGGCTACAATGAGCAGTTCTTC. This encodes CSARDLTSGGYNEQFF.

This chain connects TRBV29-1 to TRBJ2-6; D not certain. CDR1 SQVTM and CDR2 ANQGSEA come from the germline V gene. V lost 6 bases and J 4 bases, leaving 7 bases between the germline ends. The CDR3 loop spans 12 amino acids. Here the CDR3 reads CSVWTGANVLTF. CDR3 DNA sequence: TGCAGCGTATGGACCGGGGCCAACGTCCTGACTTTC.

This clonotype has ten or more counts. The CDR3 DNA reads TGTGCCAGCAGTTACTCTCGGACAGGGGCTCCATACTTC. Translating gives CASSYSRTGAPYF. J is TRBJ2-5 and V is TRBV6-5; 9 nucleotides match TRBD1. With 0 bases clipped from V and 14 bases from J, the junction kept 7 bases outside the gene matches. Germline CDR1 is MNHEY and CDR2 is SVGAGI. This CDR3 has 13 amino acids.

A word on this clonotype: Since a much larger clone is just one base distant, this may be a read error. This rearrangement joins TRBV5-4 to TRBJ2-3, with D possibly matching TRBD1 (6 bases). Germline V CDR1 and CDR2: SGHNT, YYREEE (reference sequence). The V end lost 3 bases, the J end lost 1 base, and 15 bases lay between the germline ends. The CDR3 sequence is 16 residues long. CDR3 region: CASSSTGTRGTDTQYF. The CDR3, as DNA: TGTGCCAGCAGCTCAACCGGGACAAGAGGCACAGATACGCAGTATTTT.

A word on this clonotype: A read error may account for a junction end that differs from germline. The V gene is TRBV10-2, the J gene TRBJ2-2, with 7 bases fitting TRBD1. The germline V gene has CDR1 WSHSY and CDR2 SAAADI. The CDR3 sequence is 15 residues long. The CDR3 DNA sequence: TGTGCCAGCAGTGAGTGGGGACAGTACACCGGGGAGCTGTTTTTT. It encodes CASSEWGQYTGELFF.

This clonotype showed up many times. V is TRBV4-1 and J is TRBJ2-7; 9 bases are shared with TRBD2. Germline V lookup: CDR1 MGHRA, CDR2 YSYEKL. CDR3 length: 16 amino acids. The V segment lost 4 bases and the J segment 7 bases; nucleotides outside the gene matches: 14. CDR3 bases: TGCGCCAGCAGCCTCGACTTGACTAGCGGTTCTTTAGAGCAGTACTTC. It is translated as CASSLDLTSGSLEQYF.

The rearrangement links TRBV7-8 to TRBJ2-5; the D gene is possibly TRBD2 (7 bases). The V gene lost 1 base and the J gene lost 5 bases, with 17 bases spanning the gap. The CDR3 sequence is 16 residues long. Germline lookup yields CDR1 SGHVS and CDR2 FQNEAQ. The CDR3 DNA is TGTGCCAGCAGCTTAGGCCTCGGGGGGCTGTCGGAGACCCAGTACTTC. Protein: CASSLGLGGLSETQYF.

This clonotype has just a few counts. The rearrangement joins TRBV7-9 to TRBJ1-6; D is unresolved. The CDR3 runs to 14 residues. Trimming took off 1 base at V and 8 bases at J, with 9 bases between the two ends. Germline V gives CDR1 SEHNR, CDR2 FQNEAQ (reference sequence). The DNA for the CDR3 is TGTGCCAGCAGCTTAGGACAATCAGATTCACCCCTCCACTTT. Its translation is CASSLGQSDSPLHF.

The gene calls are TRBV2 and TRBJ1-6; D is ambiguous. CDR1 and CDR2 from the germline V gene are SNHLY and FYNNEI. Trimming removed 2 bases from V and 13 bases from J, with 12 bases in between. The CDR3 sequence is 13 residues long. The CDR3 loop reads CASSELLRSPLHF. DNA for the CDR3: TGTGCCAGCAGTGAACTCTTAAGGAGCCCCCTCCACTTT.

This sequence joins TRBV14 and TRBJ2-7, with TRBD1 as a possible D gene (5 bases). The V and J ends lost 1 base and 2 bases respectively, with 18 bases between them. This CDR3 has 17 amino acids. The V gene's germline CDR1 is SGHDN and CDR2 FVKESK. CDR3 DNA sequence: TGTGCCAGCAGCCAAGGGGCAGGGAACGTACATCCCTACGAGCAGTACTTC. This sequence encodes CASSQGAGNVHPYEQYF. Based on the CDR3 plus reference TRBV14 and TRBJ2-7, the full variable domain is EAGVTQFPSHSVIEKGQTVTLRCDPISGHDNLYWYRRVMGKEIKFLLHFVKESKQDESGMPNNRFLAERTGGTYSTLKVQPAELEDSGVYFCASSQGAGNVHPYEQYFGPGTRLTVT.

Remarks on this clonotype: It may be a read error: a sequence one base away is much more abundant. The chain recombines TRBV10-3 with TRBJ1-1; 9 bases line up with TRBD1. CDR3 length: 15 amino acids. The germline CDR1 and CDR2 sequences are ENHRY and SYGVKD. The CDR3 loop reads CAIGEAGQGKTEAFF. CDR3 coding DNA: TGTGCCATCGGTGAGGCGGGACAGGGTAAAACTGAAGCTTTCTTT.

The rearrangement links TRBV6-4 to TRBJ2-1, with a possible D match to TRBD2 (5 bases). The CDR3 runs 13 residues. With 2 bases removed from V and 9 bases from J, the gap between germline ends came to 11 bases. The germline V gene has CDR1 MRHNA and CDR2 SNTAGT. The CDR3 spells CASSDSLEGEQFF. As DNA, the CDR3 is TGTGCCAGCAGTGACAGCCTAGAGGGTGAGCAGTTCTTC.

CDR3 sequence reads: CATSRGQGGNTGELFF. In nucleotides, the CDR3 is TGTGCCACCAGTAGAGGACAGGGGGGTAACACCGGGGAGCTGTTTTTT. The V gene is TRBV24-1, the J gene TRBJ2-2; TRBD1 aligns across 10 bases. The V segment lost 6 bases and the J segment 2 bases; nucleotides outside the gene matches: 5. The germline gives CDR1 KGHDR, CDR2 SFDVKD. The length of the CDR3 is 16 residues.